Shown below are 21 T cell receptor beta chains from a single sample sequenced in a study of tumor-infiltrating lymphocytes in primary liver carcinoma. Total RNA and DNA came together from approximately 20-30 mg of bulk tissue without cell sorting. From roughly 0.45 ug total RNA, TCR beta cDNA was generated with a primer in the constant region. Modified slightly, ARM-PCR produced TCR beta libraries over three nested multiplex PCR rounds. Both of the initial two PCR rounds ran for nine to eleven cycles and employed TRBV1-TRBV30 forward primers alongside a C-beta reverse primer. Each CDR3 protein is one row after TCRdb ran MiXCR on the multiplex PCR reads. The data contain roughly 70,000 distinct CDR3 sequences, around 69% of them singletons. Source material: liver tumor tissue from sampling region 4. Subset defined: tumor region T4, right-lateral pole. These receptors were obtained from a man in his forties with primary liver carcinoma and hepatitis B virus infection.

With regard to this clonotype: At one of its ends the junction is not consistent with the germline gene, which may arise from a read error. The rearrangement links TRBV4-1 to TRBJ2-6; D perhaps matches TRBD1 (5 bases). CDR1 MGHRA and CDR2 YSYEKL come from the germline V gene. CDR3 size: 15 residues. CDR3: CASRPTESGATVLIF. As DNA, the CDR3 is TGCGCCAGCAGGCCGACAGAGTCTGGGGCCACCGTCCTGATTTTC.

Remarks on this clonotype: The germline gene is not matched at one end of the junction; a read error may be the cause. This chain links TRBV12-3 or TRBV12-4 with TRBJ1-1; the D is unclear. CDR3 length equals 15 residues. The CDR3 loop is CVSIPRVSLRTEAFF. Written as DNA, the CDR3 is TGTGTCAGCATTCCACGGGTGTCCCTCCGCACTGAAGCTTTCTTT.

As concerns this clonotype: The CDR3 does not end in the conserved phenylalanine or tryptophan, so this is likely a read error. V gene TRBV14 combines with J gene TRBJ2-1; 9 nucleotides align to TRBD2. CDR3 size: 20 residues. Germline loops: CDR1 SGHDN, CDR2 FVKESK. The CDR3 loop reads CASSQATSGYLLGSYNKQFS. CDR3 in DNA: TGTGCCAGCAGCCAAGCAACTAGCGGGTACCTATTGGGCTCCTACAATAAGCAGTTCTCC.

In this sample, this clonotype turned up many times. The V call is TRBV10-2, the J call TRBJ2-1; D is ambiguous. Looked up from germline, CDR1 is WSHSY and CDR2 is SAAADI. The CDR3 length is 14 residues. The V and J ends lost 2 bases and 6 bases respectively, with 11 bases between them. The DNA of the CDR3 is TGCGCCAGCAGTGAGGGCAGGTTACTCAATGAGCAGTTCTTC. Translating gives CASSEGRLLNEQFF.

Details on this clonotype: A junction end diverges from the germline sequence, so it may reflect a read error. The CDR3 here is CASSPGYRSGDMQYF. The CDR3 nucleotides read TGTGCCAGCAGCCCAGGGTATAGATCGGGAGATATGCAGTATTTT. The chain carries TRBV11-2 and TRBJ2-3; D may be TRBD2 (6 bases). Germline lookup yields CDR1 SGHAT and CDR2 FQNNGV. The CDR3 runs 15 residues.

This clonotype appeared many times. The V and J genes are TRBV14 and TRBJ2-1; 9 positions agree with TRBD1. The CDR3 spans 14 residues. V lost 4 bases to trimming and J lost 4 bases; unmatched junction nucleotides: 2. Germline V CDR1 and CDR2: SGHDN, FVKESK. In DNA form, the CDR3 reads TGTGCCAGCAGCCGACAGGGGGGGTACAATGAGCAGTTCTTC. Protein: CASSRQGGYNEQFF.

In regard to this clonotype: A junction boundary mismatches the germline segment, possibly from a read error. The V and J genes are TRBV7-3 and TRBJ2-2; 7 bases map to TRBD2. Looked up from germline, CDR1 is SGHTA and CDR2 is FQGTGA. The CDR3 has 15 residues. CDR3 region: CASSLTGGSTGELLF. The CDR3 DNA follows: TGTGCCAGCAGCTTAACGGGCGGGAGCACCGGGGAGCTGCTTTTT.

Notes on this clonotype: At one boundary the junction diverges from the germline segment, which might be a read error. The chain recombines TRBV6-5 with TRBJ2-2, with a possible D match to TRBD2 (5 bases). The CDR3 has 13 amino acids. Germline V lookup: CDR1 MNHEY, CDR2 SVGAGI. The CDR3 nucleotides are TGTGCCTGCAGTTATCCCCCAACCGGGGAGCTTTTTTTT. Residues: CACSYPPTGELFF.

On this clonotype: This could be a read error, since a much larger clone is one nucleotide away. This CDR3 is CASSLALGVNTGELFF. The CDR3, as DNA: TGTGCCAGCAGCTTAGCATTAGGGGTGAACACCGGGGAGCTGTTTTTT. The J gene is TRBJ2-2, the V gene TRBV11-2; D perhaps matches TRBD1 (5 bases). V was trimmed by 1 base and J by 1 base, leaving 10 bases between them. CDR1 is SGHAT, CDR2 FQNNGV, per germline. The CDR3 has 16 amino acids. Looking up the rest from reference TRBV11-2 and TRBJ2-2 gives the full variable domain: EAGVAQSPRYKIIEKRQSVAFWCNPISGHATLYWYQQILGQGPKLLIQFQNNGVVDDSQLPKDRFSAERLKGVDSTLKIQPAKLEDSAVYLCASSLALGVNTGELFFGEGSRLTVL.

The chain links TRBV12-3 or TRBV12-4 to TRBJ2-1; D gene ambiguous. The V end was cut by 6 bases, the J end by 0 bases, with 12 bases between. This CDR3 has 15 residues. CDR3 DNA: TGTGCCAGCAGCCCCCTGGCGGTCTCCTACAATGAGCAGTTCTTC. This gives the protein CASSPLAVSYNEQFF.

A word on this clonotype: A much larger clone differs from this one at a single base, so this may be a read error. The rearrangement links TRBV5-1 to TRBJ2-1; D may be TRBD2 (6 bases). Per germline, CDR1 SGHRS and CDR2 YFSETQ. V lost 1 base and J lost 1, with 12 bases in between. The CDR3 sequence is 16 residues long. This chain's CDR3 is CASSLLGGRSYNEQFF. CDR3 DNA: TGCGCCAGCAGCTTGTTGGGGGGAAGATCCTACAATGAGCAGTTCTTC.

This clonotype was counted many times. A much bigger clone sits one base away, suggesting this may be a read error. V usage is TRBV29-1 and J usage is TRBJ2-1; 9 bases match TRBD1. CDR1 SQVTM and CDR2 ANQGSEA come from the germline V gene. This CDR3 contains 14 residues. The CDR3 coding sequence is TGCAGCGGGATCGGACAGGGGACCTACAGTGAGCAGTTCTTC. This encodes CSGIGQGTYSEQFF.

As regards this clonotype: Since the CDR3 does not end with the conserved phenylalanine or tryptophan, this likely comes from a read error. The DNA is left out, because the CDR3 cannot be placed on it with certainty; the CDR3 is given as TCRdb lists it. The chain is built from TRBV4-1 and TRBJ2-1; the D call in the table, TRBD1, was not verified against the DNA. Counting both end residues, the CDR3 totals 16 amino acids. Germline CDR1 and CDR2: MGHRA and YSYEKL. The chain's CDR3 is CASNQEVATGYNERFL.

Concerning this clonotype itself: A much larger clone differs by one base, so this may be a read error. The rearrangement links TRBV30 to TRBJ2-3, with TRBD1 identical over 8 bases. The CDR3 spans 16 residues. Germline CDR1 reads GTSNPN; CDR2 reads SVGIG (reference sequence). The CDR3 DNA reads TGTGACTGGAGTGGGAGAGCAGGGGGCAGAACAGATACGCGGTATTTT. Translation: CDWSGRAGGRTDTRYF.

This chain connects TRBV10-2 to TRBJ1-6; 8 bases agree with TRBD1. The V segment lost 5 bases and the J segment 8 bases; nucleotides outside the gene matches: 8. Germline loops: CDR1 WSHSY, CDR2 SAAADI. CDR3 size: 15 residues. Here the CDR3 reads CASSKLGQDDSPLHF. In DNA, the CDR3 is TGCGCCAGCAGTAAGTTGGGACAGGATGATTCACCCCTCCACTTT.

This clonotype was recorded a few times. A much larger clone differs by one base, so this may be a read error. The chain joins TRBV24-1 to TRBJ2-7, with a weak D call TRBD1 (5 bases). Between the trimmed V and J ends, which lost 6 bases and 3 bases, there was a span of 17 bases. The CDR3 spans 15 residues. CDR1 and CDR2 (germline): KGHDR, SFDVKD. The CDR3 is CATSSSYGRDYEQYF. The CDR3, as DNA: TGTGCCACCAGTTCCTCTTATGGCAGGGACTACGAGCAGTACTTC.

The chain employs TRBV11-2 and TRBJ1-1; possible D gene TRBD1, 6 bases. Germline V gives CDR1 SGHAT, CDR2 FQNNGV. Trimming took off 2 bases at V and 11 bases at J, with 27 bases between the two ends. The CDR3 totals 17 residues. The CDR3 coding sequence is TGTGCCAGCAGCTTAATGAGTACAGGGAAGTTACTCCGTGATGCTTTCTTT. It translates to CASSLMSTGKLLRDAFF.

The table lists this clonotype with a few counts. This may come from a read error, since a much larger clone is one base off. V usage is TRBV5-1 and J usage is TRBJ2-3, with D possibly matching TRBD2 (5 bases). This CDR3 region has 15 residues. V was pared by 0 bases and J by 0 bases, with 8 bases between. Looked up from germline, CDR1 is SGHRS and CDR2 is YFSETQ. CDR3 sequence reads: CASSLVPSSTDTQYF. In DNA form, the CDR3 reads TGCGCCAGCAGCTTGGTTCCTAGCAGCACAGATACGCAGTATTTT.

Notes on this clonotype: Germline is not matched at one junction end, which may reflect a read error. The chain uses TRBV10-3 and TRBJ2-7; TRBD2 matches at 16 bases. CDR3 length: 19 amino acids. CDR1 is ENHRY and CDR2 is SYGVKD in the germline V gene. The CDR3 bases are TGTGCCATCACCAAACAATCGGGACTAGCGGGAGGGTTCTCCTACGAGCAGTGTTTC. Its protein is CAITKQSGLAGGFSYEQCF.

Of note for this clonotype: A junction boundary mismatches the germline segment, possibly from a read error. J is TRBJ1-5 and V is TRBV6-2 or TRBV6-3; a possible D gene is TRBD1 (6 bases). The CDR3 contains 20 residues. The germline V gene encodes CDR1 MNHEY and CDR2 SVGEGT. CDR3 bases: TGTGCCAGCAGTTACTCGAACTCTCGACAGGTTAAGGTGTCCAGTCAGTCCCAGCATTTT. Translated: CASSYSNSRQVKVSSQSQHF.

As concerns this clonotype: The junction differs from germline at one of its ends, possibly a read error. The gene calls are TRBV4-1 and TRBJ1-1, with D tentatively TRBD1 (5 bases). The CDR3 covers 13 residues. Germline-derived CDR1 and CDR2 are MGHRA and YSYEKL. In DNA form, the CDR3 reads TGCGCCAGCAGCGGGGGTGTGAAGACTGAAGCTTTCTTT. It specifies CASSGGVKTEAFF.